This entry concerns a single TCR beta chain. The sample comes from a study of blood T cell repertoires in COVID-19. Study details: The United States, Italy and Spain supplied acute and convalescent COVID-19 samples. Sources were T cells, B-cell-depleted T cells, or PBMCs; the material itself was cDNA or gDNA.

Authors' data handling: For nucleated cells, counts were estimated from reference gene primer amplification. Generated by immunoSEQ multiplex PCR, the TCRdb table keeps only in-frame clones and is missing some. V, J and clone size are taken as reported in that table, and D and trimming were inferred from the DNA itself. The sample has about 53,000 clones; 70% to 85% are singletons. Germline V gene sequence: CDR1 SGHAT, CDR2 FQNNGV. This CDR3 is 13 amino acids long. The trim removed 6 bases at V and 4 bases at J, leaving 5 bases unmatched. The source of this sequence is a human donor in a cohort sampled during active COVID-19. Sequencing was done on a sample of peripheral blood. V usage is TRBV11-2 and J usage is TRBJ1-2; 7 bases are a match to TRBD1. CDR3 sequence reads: CASRDRMGYGYTF. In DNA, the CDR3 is TGTGCCAGCAGGGACAGGATGGGCTATGGCTACACCTTC.